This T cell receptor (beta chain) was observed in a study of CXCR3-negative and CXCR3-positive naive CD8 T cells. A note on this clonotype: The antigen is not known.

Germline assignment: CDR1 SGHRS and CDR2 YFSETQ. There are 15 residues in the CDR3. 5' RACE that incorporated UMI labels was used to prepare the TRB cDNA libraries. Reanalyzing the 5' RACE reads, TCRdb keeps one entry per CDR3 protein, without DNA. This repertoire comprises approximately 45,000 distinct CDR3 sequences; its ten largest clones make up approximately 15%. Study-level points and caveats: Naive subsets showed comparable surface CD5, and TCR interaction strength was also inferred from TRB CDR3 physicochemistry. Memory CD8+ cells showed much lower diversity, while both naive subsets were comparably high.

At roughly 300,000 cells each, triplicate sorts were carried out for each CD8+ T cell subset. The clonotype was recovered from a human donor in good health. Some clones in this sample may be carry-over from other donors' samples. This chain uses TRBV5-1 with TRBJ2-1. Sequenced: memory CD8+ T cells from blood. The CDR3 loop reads CASSFTSGVFDEQFF.